This T cell receptor beta chain originates from a study of cytomegalovirus exposure and HLA in healthy donors. Study outcomes and limitations: Researchers reported in a later analysis that a missense DCLRE1C variant was tied to TCR beta V- and J-gene trimming.

Both 60 Vbeta primers and 13 Jbeta primers went into the PCR. Data came from immunoSEQ multiplex PCR; TCRdb stores just in-frame clones and leaves some out. This sample has around 120,000 clones; 60% to 85% occur once, and the top ten carry roughly 3.1%. With respect to this clone: Its antigen remains unknown.

The germline V gene encodes CDR1 SGHTA and CDR2 FQGNSA. This CDR3 region has 12 residues. Trimming took 1 base from V and 6 from J, leaving 7 bases between them. Sequencing was performed on PBMCs. The source of this sequence is a man aged 30 to 39 in good health and CMV-seronegative. This sequence joins TRBV7-2 and TRBJ2-7; D remains ambiguous. This CDR3 is CASSLELLEQYF. CDR3 nucleotides: TGTGCCAGCAGCTTAGAACTTCTCGAGCAGTACTTC. Full variable domain (rest looked up from reference TRBV7-2 and TRBJ2-7): GAGVSQSPSNKVTEKGKDVELRCDPISGHTALYWYRQSLGQGLEFLIYFQGNSAPDKSGLPSDRFSAERTGGSVSTLTIQRTQQEDSAVYLCASSLELLEQYFGPGTRLTVT.